The 15 T cell receptor beta chains given below trace back to one sample, sequenced in a study of T cell repertoires in cytomegalovirus infection. TCRdb recomputed calls from the reads with MiXCR, one row per CDR3 protein. The sample records 200,000 to 300,000 distinct CDR3 sequences, 9% to 15% being singletons. Sequencing was carried out using PBMCs. Receptors originate from a human donor in good health (CMV status not recorded). Some clones in this sample may be carry-over from other donors' samples.

This clonotype was seen many times. V and J are TRBV7-3 and TRBJ1-2, with D possibly matching TRBD1 (5 bases). V lost 0 bases, J lost 4 bases, and 12 bases lay in between. Germline V gene lookup returns CDR1 SGHTA and CDR2 FQGTGA. The CDR3 is made up of 15 amino acids. The CDR3 region has the DNA TGTGCCAGCAGCTTAACGGGGGGGATTCCCTATGGCTACACCTTC. Translation gives CASSLTGGIPYGYTF.

This clonotype was seen ten or more times. The V call is TRBV12-3 or TRBV12-4, the J call TRBJ1-4; D gene ambiguous. The CDR3 loop spans 15 amino acids. The germline V and J ends were trimmed by 6 bases and 8 bases, with 19 bases remaining between them. CDR3 DNA: TGTGCCAGCAGCCTTCTGGGTGTCCAGTCCGAAAAACTGTTTTTT. Its protein is CASSLLGVQSEKLFF.

This CDR3 reads CSARDPVGPTGKIPLHF. As DNA, the CDR3 is TGCAGTGCTAGAGATCCGGTCGGGCCCACAGGGAAGATACCCCTCCACTTT. This chain links TRBV20-1 with TRBJ1-6; TRBD1 is a possible D gene (6 bases). CDR3 length equals 17 residues. Germline V CDR1 and CDR2: DFQATT, SNEGSKA (reference sequence). V lost 0 bases, J lost 12 bases, and 24 bases lay in between.

This rearrangement joins TRBV7-2 to TRBJ1-1; 9 positions agree with TRBD1. Germline-derived CDR1 and CDR2 are SGHTA and FQGNSA. Unmatched junction bases numbered 13, after V lost 5 bases and J lost 0 bases. This CDR3 is built from 18 residues. This CDR3 is CASSLWDRVQIVNTEAFF. In DNA form, the CDR3 reads TGTGCCAGCAGCCTATGGGACAGGGTCCAAATAGTGAACACTGAAGCTTTCTTT. Based on the CDR3 plus reference TRBV7-2 and TRBJ1-1, the full variable domain is GAGVSQSPSNKVTEKGKDVELRCDPISGHTALYWYRQSLGQGLEFLIYFQGNSAPDKSGLPSDRFSAERTGGSVSTLTIQRTQQEDSAVYLCASSLWDRVQIVNTEAFFGQGTRLTVV.

This clonotype was recorded at least ten times. The chain employs TRBV7-2 and TRBJ2-7, with D perhaps assigned TRBD1 or TRBD2 (5 bases each). The V end lost 3 bases, the J end lost 3 bases, and 12 bases lay between the germline ends. The germline V gene encodes CDR1 SGHTA and CDR2 FQGNSA. The CDR3 consists of 14 residues. CDR3 amino acids: CASSFQGRNYEQYF. CDR3 in DNA: TGTGCCAGCAGCTTCCAGGGACGGAACTACGAGCAGTACTTC.

The chain joins TRBV18 to TRBJ1-5; TRBD1 agrees at 8 bases. Trimming removed 2 bases from V and 8 bases from J; junction bases left unmatched: 8. CDR1 is KGHSH, CDR2 LQKENI, per germline. The CDR3 totals 15 residues. CDR3 protein: CASSPIQGAQEPQHF. In DNA form, the CDR3 reads TGTGCCAGCTCACCAATTCAGGGGGCCCAAGAGCCCCAGCATTTT. The full variable domain, its missing parts supplied by reference TRBV18 and TRBJ1-5, is NAGVMQNPRHLVRRRGQEARLRCSPMKGHSHVYWYRQLPEEGLKFMVYLQKENIIDESGMPKERFSAEFPKEGPSILRIQQVVRGDSAAYFCASSPIQGAQEPQHFGDGTRLSIL.

This clonotype was counted a few times. The chain couples TRBV28 to TRBJ1-5, with a possible D match to TRBD1 (5 bases). The CDR3 runs to 10 residues. Trimming removed 2 bases from V and 13 bases from J, with 6 bases in between. CDR1 and CDR2 (germline): MDHEN, SYDVKM. The CDR3 loop reads CASSLGTQHF. Here the CDR3 DNA reads TGTGCCAGCAGTTTAGGGACGCAGCATTTT.

This clonotype was counted at least ten times. V usage is TRBV10-3 and J usage is TRBJ2-7, with TRBD1 matching over 10 bases. Germline CDR1 ENHRY, CDR2 SYGVKD. The CDR3 sequence is 15 residues long. Losses at the gene ends were 6 bases for V and 3 bases for J; bases not matched to a gene: 8. The CDR3 reads CAIRLGTGELYEQYF. The DNA of the CDR3 is TGTGCCATCAGGCTTGGGACAGGGGAACTCTACGAGCAGTACTTC.

In its sample, this clonotype was seen many times. This chain links TRBV18 with TRBJ1-6; TRBD1 agrees at 7 bases. The CDR3 sequence is 15 residues long. From germline, CDR1 is KGHSH and CDR2 LQKENI. The V gene end was trimmed by 0 bases and the J gene end by 7 bases; junction bases not matched to a gene: 3. The CDR3 spells CASSPPPGGNSPLHF. For the CDR3, the DNA is TGTGCCAGCTCACCACCCCCAGGGGGGAATTCACCCCTCCACTTT.

There are many counts of this clonotype. V and J are TRBV7-2 and TRBJ2-7; TRBD1 matches at 9 bases. The length of the CDR3 is 17 residues. V shed 3 bases, J shed 3 bases, and the junction held 12 bases outside the gene matches. CDR1 is SGHTA, CDR2 FQGNSA, per germline. The CDR3 coding sequence is TGTGCCAGCAGCTTCCTTTCCCCGGGACAGGGCAACTACGAGCAGTACTTC. Its protein product is CASSFLSPGQGNYEQYF.

This CDR3 reads CASSTILAGSTDTQYF. The CDR3 DNA sequence: TGTGCCAGCAGCACCATACTAGCGGGGAGCACAGATACGCAGTATTTT. The gene calls are TRBV7-3 and TRBJ2-3; 10 nucleotides line up with TRBD2. This CDR3 is built from 16 residues. V lost 5 bases, J lost 0 bases, and 5 bases stayed unmatched. Germline CDR1 reads SGHTA; CDR2 reads FQGTGA.

This clonotype was counted at least ten times. V usage is TRBV7-2 and J usage is TRBJ1-6; TRBD1 might be the D (5 bases). The CDR3 contains 14 residues. Looked up from germline, CDR1 is SGHTA and CDR2 is FQGNSA. The V end lost 4 bases, the J end lost 6 bases, and 10 bases lay between the germline ends. The CDR3 loop reads CASSSRRVNSPLHF. The CDR3 DNA follows: TGTGCCAGCAGCTCCCGCAGGGTTAATTCACCCCTCCACTTT.

This clonotype was observed a handful of times. This chain links TRBV5-1 with TRBJ2-7; 10 nucleotides align to TRBD1. In germline, CDR1 is SGHRS, CDR2 YFSETQ. CDR3 length: 15 residues. V lost 4 bases and J lost 5; bases outside the gene matches: 9. CDR3 amino acids: CASSHRTGGIDEQYF. In DNA, the CDR3 is TGCGCCAGCAGCCATCGGACAGGGGGGATCGACGAGCAGTACTTC. The full variable domain, in which reference TRBV5-1 and TRBJ2-7 provide the parts outside the CDR3, is KAGVTQTPRYLIKTRGQQVTLSCSPISGHRSVSWYQQTPGQGLQFLFEYFSETQRNKGNFPGRFSGRQFSNSRSEMNVSTLELGDSALYLCASSHRTGGIDEQYFGPGTRLTVT.

This clonotype was recorded at least ten times. This rearrangement joins TRBV7-2 to TRBJ2-7, with D possibly matching TRBD2 (6 bases). The CDR3 runs to 13 residues. V was trimmed by 4 bases and J by 3 bases, leaving 10 bases between them. Germline V lookup: CDR1 SGHTA, CDR2 FQGNSA. CDR3 DNA: TGTGCCAGCAGCTCCGGGAGCAACTACGAGCAGTACTTC. Translating gives CASSSGSNYEQYF.

This clonotype was observed many times. This CDR3 reads CASSPTPFGLAGESEQFF. The CDR3 DNA sequence: TGTGCCAGCAGTCCGACTCCTTTTGGACTAGCGGGAGAGAGCGAGCAGTTCTTC. The chain combines TRBV6-1 with TRBJ2-1; TRBD2 matches 13 bases. After removal of 5 bases from V and 10 bases from J, the junction contained 17 bases not matched to a gene. CDR3 length: 18 amino acids. CDR1 is MNHNS, CDR2 SASEGT, per germline.